This T cell receptor (beta chain) was sequenced for a study of vaccination and CD4 T cells after COVID-19. Sequencing of DNA taken from cultured CD4+ T cells relied on the Oncomine TCR Beta short-read assay. TCRdb re-derived calls from the PCR reads in MiXCR, one entry per CDR3 protein. The data show about 17,000 distinct CDR3 sequences, 50% to 75% seen once. The germline V gene has CDR1 MNHEY and CDR2 SMNVEV (reference sequence). Trimming took 0 bases from V and 8 from J, leaving 14 bases between them. This CDR3 has 16 residues. Only a few counts were recorded for this clonotype. Its cognate antigen is unknown. As for treatment: roughly ten-day PBMC culture with coronavirus spike peptide pools or control peptides (ViraFEST assay).

Sequenced: CD4+ T cells from blood, cultured in vitro. V gene TRBV27 combines with J gene TRBJ1-6; D is perhaps TRBD1 (5 bases). The sequence came from a human donor who had recovered from COVID-19. The CDR3: CASSLSYRGSDSPLHF. The CDR3 DNA reads TGTGCCAGCAGTTTATCTTATCGGGGCAGCGATTCACCCCTCCACTTT.